The source of this TCR beta chain is a study of T cell changes during pregnancy in multiple sclerosis. CDR3 length equals 15 residues. Germline trimming cut 7 bases from V and 7 bases from J; bases unmatched to any gene: 9. Germline-derived CDR1 and CDR2 are LNHDA and SQIVND (reference sequence). Sequenced by immunoSEQ multiplex PCR; TCRdb stores in-frame clones only, minus some. The repertoire holds around 33,000 clones, with 85% to 90% as singletons. This chain links TRBV19 with TRBJ2-1; 11 nucleotides line up with TRBD2. This receptor was taken from a female donor with multiple sclerosis, enrolled in a pregnancy study. Sequencing used CD8+ T cells from peripheral blood mononuclear cells, obtained in the third trimester of pregnancy. The CDR3 nucleotides read TGTGCCAGTACCTATTCTAGCGGGGGGATTAATGAGCAGTTCTTC. Translated: CASTYSSGGINEQFF.